This T cell receptor (beta chain) is from a study of cytomegalovirus exposure and HLA in healthy donors. Study-level information: Across some 400 genotyped donors, just over 80% landed in the Caucasian-associated ancestry cluster.

Notes on this clone: As yet, its antigen is unknown.

Study results and limitations: As was reported, the HLA-A and HLA-B alleles of most subjects were accurately predicted from TCR beta sequences. Trimming of TCR beta V- and J-genes showed a link, identified in a later analysis, to a missense DCLRE1C variant.

The V segment lost 1 base and the J segment 8 bases; nucleotides outside the gene matches: 3. The CDR3 consists of 14 residues. CDR1 is KGHSH and CDR2 is LQKENI in the germline V gene. Use of 60 Vbeta and 13 Jbeta primers characterized the PCR. In the study's own analysis: In a later analysis, of around 80 million unique beta chains, around 11 million appeared in at least two donors. Sequencing was performed with immunoSEQ multiplex PCR; in TCRdb, only in-frame clones are kept and a portion is missing. The V and J calls and clone size were taken over from that table, and D and trimming were inferred from the DNA. The sample contains more than 55,000 clones, roughly 68% of which appear only once.

The clonotype was recovered from a woman in her sixties or seventies in good health and CMV-seropositive. The chain combines TRBV18 with TRBJ2-1, with 9 bases identical to TRBD1. The sample comprised PBMCs. The CDR3 nucleotides read TGTGCCAGCTCACCACGGACAGGGGACGATGAGCAGTTCTTC. Encoded protein: CASSPRTGDDEQFF.